The 23 T cell receptor beta chains listed next were all sequenced from one sample in a study of CD8+ T cells in alopecia areata. Extraction and reverse transcription of RNA yielded cDNA as the sequencing template. TCRdb keeps only in-frame clones here, not all; method: immunoSEQ multiplex PCR. The sample has 90,000 to 130,000 clones, none seen only once. The source material was lesional skin. The receptors come from a C3H/HeJ mouse with alopecia areata. Mice of this strain are of MHC haplotype H2-k.

This clone appeared a few times. Mouse names are used for the genes. The read finishes 4 residues shy of the CDR3 end, and the germline J gene is used to complete it. This chain joins TRBV1 and TRBJ2-1; D may be TRBD1 (7 bases). Germline V gene lookup returns CDR1 NSQYPW and CDR2 LRSPGD (reference sequence). V was shortened by 0 bases and J by 2 bases, with 11 bases between the two germline ends. CDR3 length equals 16 residues. CDR3 bases read: TGCACCTGCAGTGCAGATCAGGGGGGATACTATGCT. Encoded protein: CTCSADQGGYYA. In full, the CDR3 is CTCSADQGGYYAEQFF.

Concerning this clone: Any gene name here is a mouse gene name. Sequencing ends 4 residues short of the CDR3 end; the germline J gene provides the rest. The chain joins TRBV1 to TRBJ2-4; D perhaps matches TRBD2 (5 bases). This CDR3 comprises 15 residues. Germline V lookup: CDR1 NSQYPW, CDR2 LRSPGD (reference sequence). CDR3: CTCSADEMGKNTLYF. Partial CDR3 DNA: TGCACCTGCAGTGCAGATGAGATGGGGAAAAAC.

There are a few counts of this clone. Mouse gene names apply. The read stops 4 residues short of the end of the CDR3; the missing end is completed from the germline J gene. The genes are TRBV19 and TRBJ2-1; no firm D call. V lost 7 bases and J lost 0, with 8 bases in between. CDR1 FNHDT and CDR2 SITEND come from the germline V gene (reference sequence). The CDR3 is 13 amino acids. The sequenced CDR3 bases are TGTGCCAGCGCCGACATTAACTATGCT. It encodes CASADINYA. The CDR3 in its entirety is CASADINYAEQFF.

This clone came up many times. Mouse gene names and germline throughout. Coverage ceases 4 residues before the CDR3 finishes, and the germline J gene fills in the end. The rearrangement uses TRBV13-3 and TRBJ2-3, with 9 positions matching TRBD2. Germline trimming cut 6 bases from V and 0 bases from J; bases unmatched to any gene: 5. The CDR3 contains 15 residues. CDR1 NNHDY and CDR2 SYVADS come from the germline V gene. CDR3 residues: CASTLGGASAETLYF. The DNA read from the CDR3 is TGTGCCAGCACGCTGGGGGGGGCTAGTGCAGAA.

This clone occurred a few times. Gene labels here are mouse ones. The part of the CDR3 DNA that was read is TGTGCCAGCAGTCTAGCGGACTGGGGTCCAGAA. It translates to CASSLADWGPE. The entire CDR3 protein is CASSLADWGPETLYF. The V and J genes are TRBV19 and TRBJ2-3; TRBD2 matches at 9 bases. The read ends 4 residues before the CDR3 terminus; that terminus is restored from the germline J gene. Per the germline V gene, CDR1 is FNHDT and CDR2 is SITEND (reference sequence). This CDR3 contains 15 residues. V lost 4 bases and J lost 4; bases outside the gene matches: 7.

This clone showed up just a few times. TCRdb's protein sequence differs at residue 11 from the translated DNA; the protein presented here follows the DNA. The gene names given are mouse names. Sequencing ends 3 residues short of the CDR3 end; the germline J gene provides the rest. The rearrangement links TRBV31 to TRBJ1-6; perhaps TRBD1 as D (6 bases). TRBJ1-6 is an open reading frame whose function is uncertain. Germline loops: CDR1 GKSSPN, CDR2 SITVG. The CDR3 spans 14 residues. With 0 bases removed from V and 7 bases from J, the gap between germline ends came to 10 bases. CDR3 loop: CAWSLQGKNSPLYF. CDR3 DNA (partial): TGTGCCTGGAGTCTGCAGGGGAAGAATTCGCCC.

With respect to this clone: The genes and germline here are from mouse. The sequence runs out 4 residues before the end of the CDR3; the remainder is reconstructed from the germline J gene. V usage is TRBV1 and J usage is TRBJ1-1; 11 bases line up with TRBD1. The CDR3 consists of 16 residues. Germline assignment: CDR1 NSQYPW and CDR2 LRSPGD (reference sequence). J gave up 2 bases and V 4 bases, and 6 bases lay outside the gene matches. CDR3 loop: CTCSGSRTGGNTEVFF. CDR3 bases read: TGCACCTGCAGTGGGAGTCGGACAGGGGGCAACACA.

A few counts support this clone. Gene names and germline match the mouse. From the germline J gene comes the end of the CDR3, since the read stops 4 residues before it. The chain employs TRBV13-1 and TRBJ2-5; 10 bases fit TRBD2. CDR1 and CDR2 (germline): NSHNY, SYGAGN. The length of the CDR3 is 14 residues. The CDR3 reads CASSPTGGGDTQYF. The CDR3 bases that were read are TGTGCCAGCAGTCCTACTGGGGGGGGAGAC.

As to this clone: The genes are named according to mouse. Read sequence stops 4 residues before the CDR3 end, and the germline J gene provides the missing end. The chain joins TRBV19 to TRBJ2-1, with TRBD1 as a possible D gene (6 bases). The CDR3 loop spans 15 amino acids. The V and J ends lost 2 bases and 1 base respectively, with 10 bases between them. Germline CDR1 FNHDT, CDR2 SITEND (reference sequence). CDR3 loop: CASSIVGQNYAEQFF. CDR3 DNA, as far as it was read: TGTGCCAGCAGTATTGTGGGACAAAACTATGCT.

This clone showed up many times. The gene names given are mouse names. Read data end 4 residues before the CDR3 end; the end is taken from the germline J gene. The chain combines TRBV13-3 with TRBJ2-1, with TRBD2 as a possible D gene (6 bases). Germline CDR1 reads NNHDY; CDR2 reads SYVADS. The CDR3 consists of 13 residues. Incomplete CDR3 DNA: TGTGCCAGCAGTGATCTGGGGAGGGCT. The encoded protein is CASSDLGRA. From start to end, the CDR3 is CASSDLGRAEQFF.

To note about this clone: Mouse gene names and germline throughout. The CDR3 extends 4 residues past the end of the read, so its final part is completed from the germline J gene. This sequence joins TRBV29 and TRBJ1-2; no reliable D call. The CDR3 runs 12 residues. The ends were cut back, 3 bases at V and 1 base at J, with 3 bases in the middle. The germline V gene encodes CDR1 MSHET and CDR2 SYDVDS. Partial CDR3 DNA: TGTGCTAGCAGTTTTGGAAACTCC. This sequence encodes CASSFGNS. The CDR3 in full is CASSFGNSDYTF.

Remarks on this clone: Gene names are the mouse ones. CDR3: CASSPGLGGPYEQYF. The sequenced CDR3 bases are TGTGCCAGCAGTCCGGGACTGGGGGGGCCTTAT. The chain recombines TRBV13-3 with TRBJ2-7, with 14 positions matching TRBD2. The CDR3 is cut off 4 residues early in the read; its end comes from the germline J gene. This CDR3 is built from 15 residues. CDR1 and CDR2 from the germline V gene are NNHDY and SYVADS.

This clone was seen many times. DNA and listed protein disagree at residue 12, so the protein shown here was translated from the DNA. Gene and germline names: mouse. The DNA ends 3 residues before the CDR3 does, and the rest of the CDR3 is filled in from the germline J gene. The genes are TRBV13-3 and TRBJ1-3, with no clear D. V shed 3 bases and J shed 1 base, with 11 bases lying between them. CDR3 length equals 15 residues. Germline CDR1 and CDR2: NNHDY and SYVADS. The CDR3 spells CASSGPSGSGNTLYF. CDR3 bases read: TGTGCCAGCAGTGGCCCCTCAGGATCTGGAAATACG.

This clone has just a few counts. The germline and genes are mouse ones. The CDR3 end lies 4 residues beyond the end of the read and is filled in from the germline J gene. The chain joins TRBV13-3 to TRBJ1-1; 7 bases agree with TRBD1. The CDR3 spans 15 residues. Trimming at V came to 1 base and at J to 4 bases, leaving 7 bases not matched to a gene. Germline assignment: CDR1 NNHDY and CDR2 SYVADS. The CDR3 bases that were read are TGTGCCAGCAGTGATTGGCAGGGGGGAGGCACA. This translates into CASSDWQGGGT. The complete CDR3 reads CASSDWQGGGTEVFF.

This clone was recorded a few times. All gene names here are mouse names. The DNA ends 4 residues before the CDR3 does, and the rest of the CDR3 is filled in from the germline J gene. The chain carries TRBV13-3 and TRBJ2-4, with 8 bases matching TRBD2. V shed 4 bases, J shed 0 bases, and the junction held 7 bases outside the gene matches. Germline CDR1 reads NNHDY; CDR2 reads SYVADS. The length of the CDR3 is 16 residues. The CDR3 DNA, read in part, is TGTGCCAGCAGTCCTCTGGGGGGCCCTAGTCAAAAC. Translating gives CASSPLGGPSQN. The whole CDR3 protein reads CASSPLGGPSQNTLYF.

Turning to this clone: At residue 12, the DNA translation does not agree with TCRdb's protein; the protein displayed here is the one encoded by the DNA. Gene names are the mouse ones. The sequence runs out 3 residues before the end of the CDR3; the remainder is reconstructed from the germline J gene. V and J are TRBV19 and TRBJ1-6; TRBD1 might be the D (6 bases). TRBJ1-6 is assigned to the ORF class and has an uncertain function. The germline CDR1 and CDR2 sequences are FNHDT and SITEND (reference sequence). V gave up 1 base and J gave up 7 bases, with 12 bases separating them. This CDR3 contains 15 residues. CDR3 DNA, as far as it was read: TGTGCCAGCAGTATACGGGGGGCGAGGAATTCGCCC. It is translated as CASSIRGARNSP. The entire CDR3 is CASSIRGARNSPLYF.

In regard to this clone: Genes and germline come from the mouse. The read gets to within 4 residues of the CDR3 end, and the germline J gene fills in the rest. The chain couples TRBV19 to TRBJ2-5, with 8 bases lining up with TRBD1. This CDR3 comprises 14 residues. J gave up 1 base and V 4 bases, and 2 bases lay outside the gene matches. Germline V CDR1 and CDR2: FNHDT, SITEND (reference sequence). CDR3 DNA, as far as it was read: TGTGCCAGCAGTGCACAGGGGGACCAAGAC. Amino acids: CASSAQGDQD. The CDR3 in its entirety is CASSAQGDQDTQYF. Full variable domain (remainder filled in from reference TRBV19 and TRBJ2-5): GGIITQTPKFLIGQEGQKLTLKCQQNFNHDTMYWYRQDSGKGLRLIYYSITENDLQKGDLSEGYDASREKKSSFSLTVTSAQKNEMAVFLCASSAQGDQDTQYFGPGTRLLVL.

This clone has a handful of counts. These gene names are mouse names. From the germline J gene comes the end of the CDR3, since the read stops 4 residues before it. This chain connects TRBV31 to TRBJ2-7, with 9 positions matching TRBD2. V dropped 0 bases and J dropped 0; count of bases not matched to a gene: 3. This CDR3 has 15 amino acids. Germline CDR1 is GKSSPN and CDR2 is SITVG. The chain's CDR3 is CAWSLTGGLSYEQYF. Partial CDR3 DNA: TGTGCCTGGAGTCTGACTGGGGGTCTCTCCTAT.

As concerns this clone: Here the gene names and germline are mouse. The CDR3 end falls 4 residues outside the read, so it is completed with the germline J gene. This sequence joins TRBV1 and TRBJ1-2, with D possibly matching TRBD1 (5 bases). Germline CDR1 NSQYPW, CDR2 LRSPGD (reference sequence). Deletions cut 0 bases from V and 0 bases from J, with 11 bases between. The CDR3 totals 16 residues. The chain's CDR3 is CTCSAERGVANSDYTF. The CDR3 DNA, read in part, is TGCACCTGCAGTGCAGAGCGGGGGGTTGCAAACTCC.

Comment on this clone: Mouse names are used for the genes. The DNA ends 4 residues before the CDR3 does, and the rest of the CDR3 is filled in from the germline J gene. This chain uses TRBV13-3 with TRBJ1-4, with D perhaps TRBD1 (6 bases). V shed 4 bases and J shed 4 bases, with 14 bases lying between them. This CDR3 is built from 15 residues. Germline V gene data show CDR1 as NNHDY and CDR2 as SYVADS. CDR3 DNA (partial): TGTGCCAGCAGTCCCCCCGGGACATTCAACGAA. Its protein product is CASSPPGTFNE. The whole CDR3 protein is CASSPPGTFNERLFF.

This clone turned up a few times. Gene names are the mouse ones. The read terminates 4 residues ahead of where the CDR3 ends, so the germline J gene completes it. The rearrangement joins TRBV13-2 to TRBJ1-4, with D unclear. The length of the CDR3 is 15 residues. V lost 0 bases and J 0 bases, leaving 6 bases between the germline ends. In germline, CDR1 is NNHNN, CDR2 SYGAGS (reference sequence). The sequenced CDR3 bases are TGTGCCAGCGGTGATGCGCAGGTTTCCAACGAA. The encoded protein is CASGDAQVSNE. The entire CDR3 protein reads CASGDAQVSNERLFF.

This clone has at least ten counts. Genes and germline come from the mouse. The read ends 4 residues before the CDR3 terminus; that terminus is restored from the germline J gene. Different DNA sequences within this sample yield the same CDR3. The V and J genes are TRBV13-3 and TRBJ2-1; 8 nucleotides match TRBD2. Germline CDR1 NNHDY, CDR2 SYVADS. This CDR3 comprises 16 residues. The trim removed 0 bases at V and 1 base at J, leaving 3 bases unmatched. CDR3: CASSDARTGNYAEQFF. The part of the CDR3 DNA that was read is TGTGCCAGCAGTGATGCACGGACTGGGAACTATGCT.

This clone occurred a few times. The genes and germline here are from mouse. The CDR3 is cut off 4 residues early in the read; its end comes from the germline J gene. The rearrangement uses TRBV19 and TRBJ2-4; D is unclear. Germline-derived CDR1 and CDR2 are FNHDT and SITEND (reference sequence). The CDR3 is 14 amino acids. V was shortened by 4 bases and J by 0 bases, with 9 bases between the two germline ends. The CDR3 region is CASSGTRSQNTLYF. The sequenced CDR3 bases are TGTGCCAGCAGTGGTACAAGGAGTCAAAAC.